The 6 T cell receptor beta chains presented below share a single source sample, sequenced in a study of CD8+ T cells in alopecia areata. RNA extraction and reverse transcription yielded cDNA as sequencing template. Libraries were prepared by immunoSEQ multiplex PCR; TCRdb keeps only in-frame clonotypes and omits some of them. The profile covers around 20,000 clones, with around 62% appearing a single time and under 5% taken by the ten largest. In a group of four to six patients, CD4+ cells were sorted into CD25+CD127- cells. Material for sequencing was CD4+ Tregs sorted from blood. All receptors derive from a human donor with alopecia areata.

This clone was found once. This chain links TRBV2 with TRBJ2-7, with D possibly being TRBD1 or TRBD2 (5 bases each). The CDR3 spans 15 residues. Germline V gene sequence: CDR1 SNHLY, CDR2 FYNNEI. Trimming cost V 6 bases and J 1 base, with 16 bases left between them. CDR3 residues: CASSPVGTLSYEQYF. CDR3 coding DNA: TGTGCCAGCAGCCCCGTCGGGACGCTTTCCTACGAGCAGTACTTC.

This clone has just a few counts. This chain joins TRBV10-3 and TRBJ1-1, with a weak D call TRBD1 (5 bases). Germline lookup yields CDR1 ENHRY and CDR2 SYGVKD. V was cut by 7 bases and J by 0 bases, with 12 bases left in between. CDR3 length: 14 amino acids. The CDR3 coding sequence is TGTGCCATCACCCCCGCGGGACTGAACACTGAAGCTTTCTTT. Protein sequence: CAITPAGLNTEAFF.

This clone has just one count. This same CDR3 is encoded by further DNA sequences in the sample. The chain couples TRBV6-6 to TRBJ1-1; D unclear. CDR3 length: 12 amino acids. In germline, CDR1 is MNHNY, CDR2 SVGAGI (reference sequence). V was shortened by 6 bases and J by 4 bases, with 9 bases between the two germline ends. The DNA for the CDR3 is TGTGCCAGCAGCCCTACCGGCACTGAAGCTTTCTTT. Protein product: CASSPTGTEAFF.

CDR3: CASSISTGNSPLHF. The CDR3 DNA sequence: TGTGCCAGTAGTATTTCCACAGGGAATTCACCCCTCCACTTT. The chain links TRBV19 to TRBJ1-6; the D gene is possibly TRBD1 (6 bases). V shed 3 bases and J shed 7 bases, with 10 bases lying between them. Germline V lookup: CDR1 LNHDA, CDR2 SQIVND (reference sequence). The CDR3 contains 14 residues.

The chain is built from TRBV19 and TRBJ2-5; the D gene is possibly TRBD2 (6 bases). Germline CDR1 is LNHDA and CDR2 is SQIVND (reference sequence). V was clipped by 2 bases and J by 4 bases, with 17 bases between them. There are 16 residues in the CDR3. The CDR3 DNA reads TGTGCCAGTAGTATAACATGGCGGGGCCTTGGAGAGACCCAGTACTTC. This codes for CASSITWRGLGETQYF.

The chain employs TRBV7-2 and TRBJ1-4; D is uncertain. There are 14 residues in the CDR3. V was trimmed by 3 bases and J by 8 bases, leaving 13 bases between them. Germline CDR1 and CDR2: SGHTA and FQGNSA. The CDR3 sequence is CASSFGSGVEKLFF. The CDR3 DNA reads as TGTGCCAGCAGCTTCGGTTCCGGGGTAGAAAAACTGTTTTTT.